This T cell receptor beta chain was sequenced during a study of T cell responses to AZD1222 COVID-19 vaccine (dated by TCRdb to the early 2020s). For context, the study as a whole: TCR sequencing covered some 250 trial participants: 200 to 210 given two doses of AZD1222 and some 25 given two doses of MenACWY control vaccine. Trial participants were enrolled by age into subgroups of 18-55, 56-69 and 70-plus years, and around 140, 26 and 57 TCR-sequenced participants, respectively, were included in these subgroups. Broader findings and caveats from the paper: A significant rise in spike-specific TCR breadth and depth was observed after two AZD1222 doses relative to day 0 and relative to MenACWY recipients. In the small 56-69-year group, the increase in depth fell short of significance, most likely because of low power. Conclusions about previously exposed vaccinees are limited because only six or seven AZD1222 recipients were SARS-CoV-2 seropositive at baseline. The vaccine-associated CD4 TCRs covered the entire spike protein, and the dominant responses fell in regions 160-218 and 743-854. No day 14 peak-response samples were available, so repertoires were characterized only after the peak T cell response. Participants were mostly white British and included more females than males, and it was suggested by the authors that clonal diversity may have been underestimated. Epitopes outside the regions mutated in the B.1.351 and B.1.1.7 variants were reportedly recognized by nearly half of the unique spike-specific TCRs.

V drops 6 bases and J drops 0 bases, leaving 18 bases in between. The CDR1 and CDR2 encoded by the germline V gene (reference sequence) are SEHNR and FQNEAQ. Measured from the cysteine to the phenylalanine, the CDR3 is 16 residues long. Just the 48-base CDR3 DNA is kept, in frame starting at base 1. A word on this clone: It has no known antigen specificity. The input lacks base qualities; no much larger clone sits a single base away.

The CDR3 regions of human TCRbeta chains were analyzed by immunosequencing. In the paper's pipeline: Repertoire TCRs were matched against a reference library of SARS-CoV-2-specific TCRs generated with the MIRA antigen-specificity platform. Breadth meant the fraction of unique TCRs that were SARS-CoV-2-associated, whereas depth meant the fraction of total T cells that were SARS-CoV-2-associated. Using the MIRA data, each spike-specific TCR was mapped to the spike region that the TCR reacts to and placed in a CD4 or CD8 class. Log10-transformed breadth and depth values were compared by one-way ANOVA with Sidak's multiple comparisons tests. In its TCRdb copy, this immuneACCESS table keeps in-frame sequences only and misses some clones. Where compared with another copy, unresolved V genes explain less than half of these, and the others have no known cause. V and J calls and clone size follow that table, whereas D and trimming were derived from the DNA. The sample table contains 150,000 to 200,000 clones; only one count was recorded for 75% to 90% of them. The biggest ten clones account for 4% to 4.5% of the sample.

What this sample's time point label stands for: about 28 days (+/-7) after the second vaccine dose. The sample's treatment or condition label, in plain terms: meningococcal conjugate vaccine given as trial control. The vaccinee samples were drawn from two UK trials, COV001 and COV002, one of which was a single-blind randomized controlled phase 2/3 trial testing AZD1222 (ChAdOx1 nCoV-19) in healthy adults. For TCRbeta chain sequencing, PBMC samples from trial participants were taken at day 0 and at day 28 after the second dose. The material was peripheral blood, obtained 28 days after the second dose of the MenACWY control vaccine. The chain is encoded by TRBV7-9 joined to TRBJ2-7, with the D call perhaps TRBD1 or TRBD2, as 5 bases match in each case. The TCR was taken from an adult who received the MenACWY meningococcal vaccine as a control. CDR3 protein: CASSSFPGTVSYEQYF. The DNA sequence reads TGTGCCAGCAGTTCCTTCCCCGGGACCGTCTCCTACGAGCAGTACTTC.